The entry that follows covers one T cell receptor beta chain sequence. There is no known antigen for this receptor. No much larger clone is present one base from it, and per-base qualities are unavailable. The data were taken from a study of tumor-infiltrating lymphocytes in oesophageal squamous cell carcinoma (dated by TCRdb to the mid-2010s). The library was made by PCR. Data came from an Illumina HiSeq 2000. TCRdb reran the public reads through fastp at Q25 and MiXCR, keeping productive beta chains. Entries are consolidated by CDR3 protein sequence, retaining the most common genes and DNA. The sample has approximately 12,000 distinct CDR3 sequences on record, approximately 60% of them singletons. Approximately 25% of the sample goes to the ten largest clones. The clonotype comes from a male donor with esophageal squamous cell carcinoma. The sequenced sample was esophageal tumor tissue.

The base sequence is TGTGCCAGCAGCTTAGCTTTTGGGGGTGAGACCCAGTACTTC. This translates into CASSLAFGGETQYF. The rearrangement joined TRBV7-6 to TRBJ2-4, with the D gene tentatively TRBD1 or TRBD2, based on 5 matching bases in each. Judging by the DNA end, TRBJ2-5 fits better; the J call may be wrong. CDR1 and CDR2, per the germline V gene, are SGHVS and FNYEAQ. The CDR3, cysteine through phenylalanine, is 14 amino acids long. Kept here is only the CDR3 DNA, which spans 42 bases and is read in frame from base 1.